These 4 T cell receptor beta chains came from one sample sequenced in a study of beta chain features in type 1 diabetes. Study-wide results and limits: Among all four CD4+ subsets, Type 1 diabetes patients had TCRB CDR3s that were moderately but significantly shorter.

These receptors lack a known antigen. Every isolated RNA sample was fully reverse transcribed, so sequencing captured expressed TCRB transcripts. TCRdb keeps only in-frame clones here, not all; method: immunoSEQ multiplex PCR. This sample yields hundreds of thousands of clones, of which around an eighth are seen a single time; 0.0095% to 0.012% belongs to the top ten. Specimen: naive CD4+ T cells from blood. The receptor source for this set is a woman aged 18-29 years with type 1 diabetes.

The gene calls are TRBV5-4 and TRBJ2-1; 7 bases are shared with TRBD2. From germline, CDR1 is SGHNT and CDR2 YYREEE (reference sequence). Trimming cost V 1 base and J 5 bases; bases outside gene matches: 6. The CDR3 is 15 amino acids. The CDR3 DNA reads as TGTGCCAGCAGCTTGAGACTAGCAGTTAACAATGAGCAGTTCTTC. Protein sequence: CASSLRLAVNNEQFF. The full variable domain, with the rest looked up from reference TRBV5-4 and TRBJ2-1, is ETGVTQSPTHLIKTRGQQVTLRCSSQSGHNTVSWYQQALGQGPQFIFQYYREEENGRGNFPPRFSGLQFPNYSSELNVNALELDDSALYLCASSLRLAVNNEQFFGPGTRLTVL.

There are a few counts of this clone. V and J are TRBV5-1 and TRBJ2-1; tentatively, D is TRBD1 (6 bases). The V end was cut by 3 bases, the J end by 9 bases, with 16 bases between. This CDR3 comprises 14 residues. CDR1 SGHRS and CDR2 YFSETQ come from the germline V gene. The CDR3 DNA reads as TGCGCCAGCAGCTCCTTCGGGACACGGGGTGAGCAGTTCTTC. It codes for CASSSFGTRGEQFF.

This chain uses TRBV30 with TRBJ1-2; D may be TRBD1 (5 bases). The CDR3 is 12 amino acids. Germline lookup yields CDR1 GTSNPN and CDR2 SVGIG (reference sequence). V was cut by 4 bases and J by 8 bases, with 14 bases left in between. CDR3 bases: TGTGCCTGGATCCGGGGGAGGTTAGGCTACACCTTC. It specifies CAWIRGRLGYTF.

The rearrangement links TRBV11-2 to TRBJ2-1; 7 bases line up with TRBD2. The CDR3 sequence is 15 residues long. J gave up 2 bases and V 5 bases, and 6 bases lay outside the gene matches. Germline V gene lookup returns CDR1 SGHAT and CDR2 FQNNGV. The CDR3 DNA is TGTGCCAGCAGCCAGACTAGCTTCACCTACAATGAGCAGTTCTTC. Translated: CASSQTSFTYNEQFF.